These 26 T cell receptor beta chains share one sample of origin, sequenced in a study of T-cell reconstitution after alpha-beta-depleted transplantation in children. Unique molecular identifiers were incorporated when the TCRbeta library was constructed. TCRdb redid the calling of the PCR reads with MiXCR, one entry per CDR3 protein. This table holds about 210,000 distinct CDR3 sequences, about a sixth found once. Sequenced material: PBMCs, mostly from graft donor cells, taken 360 days after TCRalphabeta/CD19-depleted stem cell transplant. These receptors were taken from a male patient between 2 and 15 years old who had a stem cell transplant for acute lymphoblastic leukemia, so the T cells may come from the graft donor.

Only a few counts were recorded for this clonotype. This chain links TRBV28 with TRBJ2-3, with D uncertain. The CDR3 spans 14 residues. CDR1 and CDR2 from the germline V gene are MDHEN and SYDVKM. V lost 3 bases and J 5 bases, leaving 12 bases between the germline ends. The CDR3 region is CASSLLTPGDTQYF. DNA of the CDR3: TGTGCCAGCAGTTTGCTAACACCCGGAGATACGCAGTATTTT. Using reference TRBV28 and TRBJ2-3 for the parts outside the CDR3, the full variable domain is DVKVTQSSRYLVKRTGEKVFLECVQDMDHENMFWYRQDPGLGLRLIYFSYDVKMKEKGDIPEGYSVSREKKERFSLILESASTNQTSMYLCASSLLTPGDTQYFGPGTRLTVL.

This clonotype was detected a few times. The chain is built from TRBV12-3 or TRBV12-4 and TRBJ2-5; maybe TRBD2 (5 bases). The length of the CDR3 is 16 residues. The V and J ends lost 6 bases and 1 base respectively, with 18 bases between them. The DNA for the CDR3 is TGTGCCAGCAGACCAGGAGAGGGAATAGTCCAAGAGACCCAGTACTTC. Amino acid sequence: CASRPGEGIVQETQYF.

The chain employs TRBV7-3 and TRBJ1-2, with 7 nucleotides matching TRBD1. The CDR3 loop spans 14 amino acids. J lost 3 bases, V lost 4 bases, and 5 bases had no gene match. Germline V gene data show CDR1 as SGHTA and CDR2 as FQGTGA. CDR3 sequence: CASSWDGTDYGYTF. The CDR3 nucleotides read TGTGCCAGCAGCTGGGACGGGACAGACTATGGCTACACCTTC.

This clonotype came up many times. This chain links TRBV6-5 with TRBJ2-5, with 9 nucleotides matching TRBD2. The trim removed 2 bases at V and 4 bases at J, leaving 17 bases unmatched. The CDR3 sequence is 19 residues long. The V gene's germline CDR1 is MNHEY and CDR2 SVGAGI. The CDR3 sequence is CASSYAEAGGRGSRETQYF. CDR3 sequence (DNA): TGTGCCAGCAGTTACGCAGAAGCGGGGGGCCGTGGTTCGAGAGAGACCCAGTACTTC.

This chain uses TRBV6-2 or TRBV6-3 with TRBJ1-5, with no clear D. The CDR3 has 17 residues. CDR1 and CDR2 (germline): MNHEY, SVGEGT. V lost 6 bases and J 2 bases, leaving 20 bases between the germline ends. CDR3 loop: CASRRLDLGSRNQPQHF. The CDR3 region has the DNA TGTGCCAGCAGACGCCTAGACTTGGGCTCCCGCAATCAGCCCCAGCATTTT.

This clonotype was seen a handful of times. The CDR3 region has the DNA TGTGCCAGCAGCTTGGCAGGGGGCTTCGCTGAAGCTTTCTTT. This encodes CASSLAGGFAEAFF. The chain uses TRBV5-4 and TRBJ1-1; 8 positions agree with TRBD1. V shed 0 bases, J shed 6 bases, and the junction held 4 bases outside the gene matches. The CDR3 contains 14 residues. Germline CDR1 and CDR2: SGHNT and YYREEE (reference sequence).

This rearrangement joins TRBV4-3 to TRBJ2-2; 9 positions match TRBD2. With V trimmed by 0 bases and J by 3 bases, 5 bases remained unmatched. This CDR3 region has 17 residues. Germline assignment: CDR1 LGHNA and CDR2 YSLEER. CDR3 DNA: TGCGCCAGCAGCCAAGATCAATTAGCGGGGGACACCGGGGAGCTGTTTTTT. Protein product: CASSQDQLAGDTGELFF.

This clonotype was seen more than once but under ten times. V usage is TRBV5-1 and J usage is TRBJ2-7; 11 nucleotides match TRBD2. Germline CDR1 reads SGHRS; CDR2 reads YFSETQ. The junction had 8 bases not matched to a gene; V was cut back by 1 base and J by 5 bases. CDR3 length: 16 residues. The CDR3 reads CASSLPSGTSGDEQYF. DNA for the CDR3: TGCGCCAGCAGCTTGCCCTCCGGGACTAGCGGAGACGAGCAGTACTTC.

The CDR3 DNA is TGTGCCAGCAGTTACACAGGGGGATCGTCAGATACGCAGTATTTT. This codes for CASSYTGGSSDTQYF. The chain recombines TRBV6-5 with TRBJ2-3; 8 bases map to TRBD1. Per the germline V gene, CDR1 is MNHEY and CDR2 is SVGAGI. This CDR3 comprises 15 residues. V gave up 2 bases and J gave up 4 bases; unmatched junction bases: 5.

The chain employs TRBV6-1 and TRBJ2-1, with 8 bases lining up with TRBD2. From germline, CDR1 is MNHNS and CDR2 SASEGT. The CDR3 has 14 residues. Germline trimming cut 5 bases from V and 11 bases from J; bases unmatched to any gene: 11. CDR3: CASSIAEGLGQQFF. The DNA of the CDR3 is TGTGCCAGCAGTATCGCCGAGGGACTAGGGCAGCAGTTCTTC.

This clonotype was counted between two and nine times. The V and J genes are TRBV11-2 and TRBJ1-2; possibly TRBD1 for D (5 bases). Deletions cut 5 bases from V and 4 bases from J, with 11 bases between. Germline CDR1 is SGHAT and CDR2 is FQNNGV. This CDR3 is 13 amino acids long. CDR3 DNA sequence: TGTGCCAGCAGCCTATCCGGGGGCTATGGCTACACCTTC. Translated: CASSLSGGYGYTF.

V and J are TRBV20-1 and TRBJ1-2; 7 nucleotides align to TRBD1. Germline assignment: CDR1 DFQATT and CDR2 SNEGSKA (reference sequence). V trimming: 0 bases; J trimming: 8 bases; junction bases outside the gene matches: 15. This CDR3 is 16 amino acids long. For the CDR3, the DNA is TGCAGTGCTAGAGATGCGACAGGGACTTCCTTTAGGGGCTACACCTTC. It codes for CSARDATGTSFRGYTF.

The chain has TRBV5-1 and TRBJ2-3; D is undetermined. This CDR3 is built from 15 residues. Germline V lookup: CDR1 SGHRS, CDR2 YFSETQ. Trimming removed 3 bases from V and 0 bases from J, with 11 bases in between. CDR3 loop: CASSSSPASTDTQYF. The CDR3 DNA follows: TGCGCCAGCAGCTCGTCACCAGCTAGCACAGATACGCAGTATTTT.

There are a few counts of this clonotype. CDR3 amino acids: CASSQESSGVDEQYF. For the CDR3, the DNA is TGTGCCAGCAGCCAAGAGTCTAGCGGGGTCGACGAGCAGTACTTC. The chain uses TRBV3-1 and TRBJ2-7; 9 bases are a match to TRBD2. CDR1 and CDR2 from the germline V gene are LGHDT and YNNKEL (reference sequence). After removal of 0 bases from V and 5 bases from J, the junction contained 5 bases not matched to a gene. CDR3 length equals 15 residues.

Note on this clonotype: Mismatch with germline at one junction end may stem from a read error. This chain joins TRBV12-3 or TRBV12-4 and TRBJ2-7, with 8 bases matching TRBD1. The CDR3 covers 13 residues. CDR3 nucleotides: TGTGCCAGCGGGACAGGCTTCTCCCACGAGCAGTACTTC. This codes for CASGTGFSHEQYF.

This clonotype was observed at least ten times. This chain connects TRBV27 to TRBJ1-5; D remains unclear. Germline V CDR1 and CDR2: MNHEY, SMNVEV (reference sequence). The V and J ends lost 2 bases and 0 bases respectively, with 8 bases between them. The CDR3 is made up of 15 amino acids. This CDR3 is CASSLNPYSNQPQHF. The DNA of the CDR3 is TGTGCCAGCAGTTTAAACCCGTATAGCAATCAGCCCCAGCATTTT.

This rearrangement joins TRBV24-1 to TRBJ1-5, with D possibly being TRBD1 (5 bases). The CDR3 loop spans 17 amino acids. V lost 4 bases and J 0 bases, leaving 15 bases between the germline ends. The germline V gene has CDR1 KGHDR and CDR2 SFDVKD. CDR3 amino acids: CATSELGPANSNQPQHF. In nucleotides, the CDR3 is TGTGCCACCAGTGAGTTGGGGCCCGCGAATAGCAATCAGCCCCAGCATTTT.

V gene TRBV29-1 combines with J gene TRBJ1-4, with unresolved D. Trimming took 1 base from V and 8 from J, leaving 8 bases between them. The CDR3 runs to 12 residues. Germline CDR1 is SQVTM and CDR2 is ANQGSEA. CDR3 sequence reads: CSVEAGVEKLFF. In nucleotides, the CDR3 is TGCAGCGTTGAAGCTGGTGTCGAAAAACTGTTTTTT.

This clonotype was detected once. This rearrangement joins TRBV27 to TRBJ2-2; D remains unclear. The CDR3 is 11 residues long. The germline V and J ends were trimmed by 8 bases and 2 bases, with 3 bases remaining between them. The germline CDR1 and CDR2 sequences are MNHEY and SMNVEV (reference sequence). The CDR3, as DNA: TGTGCCAGCGCAAACACCGGGGAGCTGTTTTTT. This encodes CASANTGELFF.

The chain uses TRBV10-3 and TRBJ2-2; D not certain. The V gene's germline CDR1 is ENHRY and CDR2 SYGVKD. The V gene lost 2 bases and the J gene lost 6 bases, with 10 bases spanning the gap. CDR3 length equals 14 residues. CDR3 sequence: CAISEPGLPGELFF. CDR3 DNA sequence: TGTGCCATCAGTGAGCCTGGTCTCCCCGGGGAGCTGTTTTTT.

This clonotype occurred a few times. The chain uses TRBV27 and TRBJ2-3, with 10 bases matching TRBD2. J lost 5 bases, V lost 2 bases, and 10 bases had no gene match. Per the germline V gene, CDR1 is MNHEY and CDR2 is SMNVEV (reference sequence). The CDR3 runs 17 residues. The CDR3 protein is CASSLRGAGGPEDTQYF. CDR3 DNA sequence: TGTGCCAGCAGTTTACGGGGAGCGGGGGGGCCTGAAGATACGCAGTATTTT.

This clonotype was seen a few times. V usage is TRBV7-4 and J usage is TRBJ2-7; no reliable D call. Germline CDR1 is SGHVT and CDR2 is SQSDAQ. CDR3 size: 16 residues. The V end lost 6 bases, the J end lost 0 bases, and 18 bases lay between the germline ends. CDR3 bases: TGTGCCAGCAGTTATTACCGGGTCCGGAGCTCCTACGAGCAGTACTTC. The encoded protein is CASSYYRVRSSYEQYF.

The sample holds a few counts of this clonotype. V usage is TRBV6-1 and J usage is TRBJ2-3, with D unclear. CDR1 is MNHNS and CDR2 is SASEGT in the germline V gene. Trimming removed 10 bases at V and 2 bases at J, with 13 bases between. The CDR3 spans 13 residues. In DNA, the CDR3 is TGTGCCACCACAAGGGATGCCACAGATACGCAGTATTTT. This encodes CATTRDATDTQYF.

Ten or more counts support this clonotype. V usage is TRBV20-1 and J usage is TRBJ2-1; 7 nucleotides align to TRBD1. The trim removed 6 bases at V and 9 bases at J, leaving 8 bases unmatched. Germline lookup yields CDR1 DFQATT and CDR2 SNEGSKA (reference sequence). The CDR3 consists of 12 residues. CDR3 region: CSASIQGTEQFF. CDR3 bases: TGCAGTGCCTCGATACAGGGGACTGAGCAGTTCTTC.

This clonotype was seen many times. The V call is TRBV12-3 or TRBV12-4, the J call TRBJ2-1; D tentatively fits TRBD1 or TRBD2 (6 bases each). V was shortened by 10 bases and J by 9 bases, with 19 bases between the two germline ends. The CDR3 extends over 13 amino acids. CDR3 loop: CATRLRGPGEQFF. The CDR3 DNA reads TGTGCCACCCGACTCCGGGGGCCAGGTGAGCAGTTCTTC.

The V call is TRBV27, the J call TRBJ2-7, with TRBD2 matching 7 bases. Germline V gene data show CDR1 as MNHEY and CDR2 as SMNVEV (reference sequence). The CDR3 has 15 amino acids. After removal of 6 bases from V and 3 bases from J, the junction contained 11 bases not matched to a gene. The CDR3 sequence: CASSHRPGEGYEQYF. CDR3 DNA sequence: TGTGCCAGCAGCCACCGCCCGGGGGAGGGCTACGAGCAGTACTTC.